A selection of T cell receptor beta chains follows, all from one sample in a study of cytomegalovirus exposure and HLA in healthy donors. Here immunoSEQ multiplex PCR was the method, and the copy in TCRdb shows in-frame clones only, minus some. In the table there are more than 95,000 clones, 77% of which are singletons. The sequenced sample was PBMCs. These receptors originate from a woman in her 40s in good health and CMV-seropositive. The CDR3 runs from the conserved cysteine through the conserved F or W. Each record gives: clone size, D gene, V gene, J gene, CDR3 DNA, CDR3 protein. The D gene is left open where the match is weak. Part of the rows lack a size; the others show once, few, many or a class for expanded clones.

clone size: .
D gene: .
V gene: TRBV9
J gene: TRBJ2-7
CDR3 DNA: TGTGCCAGCAGCGTAGAGCCAGGGTACTCCGAGCAGTACTTC
CDR3 protein: CASSVEPGYSEQYF

clone size: .
D gene: .
V gene: TRBV6-6
J gene: TRBJ2-3
CDR3 DNA: TGTGCCAGCTCCCGGGGACTTAACTCAGATACGCAGTATTTT
CDR3 protein: CASSRGLNSDTQYF

clone size: .
D gene: TRBD1
V gene: TRBV9
J gene: TRBJ2-3
CDR3 DNA: TGTGCCAGCAGCGTAGAGGGGACAGGGGGCGGCATCACAGATACGCAGTATTTT
CDR3 protein: CASSVEGTGGGITDTQYF

clone size: .
D gene: .
V gene: TRBV2
J gene: TRBJ1-4
CDR3 DNA: TGTGCCAGCAGTGAGGACAGACCTCCAACTAATGAAAAACTGTTTTTT
CDR3 protein: CASSEDRPPTNEKLFF

clone size: .
D gene: TRBD1
V gene: TRBV5-8
J gene: TRBJ2-7
CDR3 DNA: TGTGCCAGCATCCCCCGGGACAGGGGGCACGAGCAGTACTTC
CDR3 protein: CASIPRDRGHEQYF

clone size: .
D gene: .
V gene: TRBV5-1
J gene: TRBJ1-1
CDR3 DNA: TGCGCCAGCAGCCCCGGGGGAGTGGGGAACACTGAAGCTTTCTTT
CDR3 protein: CASSPGGVGNTEAFF

clone size: .
D gene: TRBD2
V gene: TRBV9
J gene: TRBJ2-1
CDR3 DNA: TGTGCCAGCAGCTCTAGGACTAGCGGGATACGCAATGAGCAGTTCTTC
CDR3 protein: CASSSRTSGIRNEQFF

clone size: .
D gene: .
V gene: TRBV7-3
J gene: TRBJ2-7
CDR3 DNA: TGTGCCAGCAGCTTAATGGCAGGGGAACACGAGCAGTACTTT
CDR3 protein: CASSLMAGEHEQYF

clone size: .
D gene: TRBD2
V gene: TRBV7-2
J gene: TRBJ2-7
CDR3 DNA: TGTGCCAGCAGCTTAGGAGCGGGAACCAGCTCCTACGAGCAGTACTTC
CDR3 protein: CASSLGAGTSSYEQYF

clone size: .
D gene: .
V gene: TRBV18
J gene: TRBJ2-1
CDR3 DNA: TGTGCCAGCTCACCTCCTAGCTCCTACAATGAGCAGTTCTTC
CDR3 protein: CASSPPSSYNEQFF

clone size: once
D gene: .
V gene: TRBV5-4
J gene: TRBJ2-3
CDR3 DNA: TGTGCCAGCAGCTCCATAGCGGAGAGCACAGATACGCAGTATTTT
CDR3 protein: CASSSIAESTDTQYF

clone size: .
D gene: .
V gene: TRBV7-3
J gene: TRBJ1-1
CDR3 DNA: TGTGCCAGCAGCCCCGCACGTGGCAGCGGTAACACTGAAGCTTTCTTT
CDR3 protein: CASSPARGSGNTEAFF

clone size: .
D gene: TRBD2
V gene: TRBV11-2
J gene: TRBJ2-7
CDR3 DNA: TGTGCCAGCAGCTTCACTAGCGGGAGTTTCGCCTCCTACGAGCAGTACTTC
CDR3 protein: CASSFTSGSFASYEQYF

clone size: .
D gene: TRBD1
V gene: TRBV5-1
J gene: TRBJ2-7
CDR3 DNA: TGCGCCAGCAGCTTGGCCGGCAGGGGGCAATTCTCCTACGAGCAGTACTTC
CDR3 protein: CASSLAGRGQFSYEQYF

clone size: .
D gene: TRBD1
V gene: TRBV14
J gene: TRBJ1-1
CDR3 DNA: TGTGCCAGCAGCCAAAATACCTTTACAGGGGCGAAAGCTTTCTTT
CDR3 protein: CASSQNTFTGAKAFF

clone size: once
D gene: TRBD1
V gene: TRBV30
J gene: TRBJ2-7
CDR3 DNA: TGTGCCTGGAGCCAGGGACAGGGGGTTTTTAACTACGAGCAGTACTTC
CDR3 protein: CAWSQGQGVFNYEQYF

clone size: .
D gene: TRBD1
V gene: TRBV9
J gene: TRBJ2-2
CDR3 DNA: TGTGCCAGCAGGGCCGGGACAGGGGGCTTCGGGGAGCTGTTTTTT
CDR3 protein: CASRAGTGGFGELFF

clone size: .
D gene: TRBD1
V gene: TRBV2
J gene: TRBJ1-1
CDR3 DNA: TGTGCCAGCAGCGGACAGGGGGCAGGAGACACTGAAGCTTTCTTT
CDR3 protein: CASSGQGAGDTEAFF

clone size: once
D gene: .
V gene: TRBV28
J gene: TRBJ1-1
CDR3 DNA: TGTGCCAGCAGAGTCGCAGTGCGGCTGAACACTGAAGCTTTCTTT
CDR3 protein: CASRVAVRLNTEAFF

clone size: .
D gene: .
V gene: TRBV10-2
J gene: TRBJ2-5
CDR3 DNA: TGCGCCAGCACTCGACAGGGAGGAGAGACCCAGTACTTC
CDR3 protein: CASTRQGGETQYF

clone size: .
D gene: TRBD2
V gene: TRBV25-1
J gene: TRBJ2-5
CDR3 DNA: TGTGCCAGCAGGGTAGCGGGAGGTCCCCAAGAGACCCAGTACTTC
CDR3 protein: CASRVAGGPQETQYF

clone size: .
D gene: .
V gene: TRBV28
J gene: TRBJ2-1
CDR3 DNA: TGTGCCAGTGGAGGGGCGGGTGCGTCCTACAATGAGCAGTTCTTC
CDR3 protein: CASGGAGASYNEQFF

clone size: .
D gene: TRBD2
V gene: TRBV10-3
J gene: TRBJ2-7
CDR3 DNA: TGTGCCATCAGTGATTCTAGCGGGAGCGACGAGCAGTACTTC
CDR3 protein: CAISDSSGSDEQYF

clone size: .
D gene: .
V gene: TRBV30
J gene: TRBJ1-1
CDR3 DNA: TGTGCCTGGATGCGCATCATGAACACTGAAGCTTTCTTT
CDR3 protein: CAWMRIMNTEAFF

clone size: .
D gene: TRBD1
V gene: TRBV6-6
J gene: TRBJ1-2
CDR3 DNA: TGTGCCAGCAGTTATCCCGACAGGGACGGCTACACCTTC
CDR3 protein: CASSYPDRDGYTF

clone size: once
D gene: TRBD2
V gene: TRBV7-8
J gene: TRBJ2-1
CDR3 DNA: TGTGCCAGCAGCTTTGAGGCTAGCGGGAGGGGGAGCTCCTACAATGAGCAGTTCTTC
CDR3 protein: CASSFEASGRGSSYNEQFF

clone size: .
D gene: .
V gene: TRBV18
J gene: TRBJ2-7
CDR3 DNA: TGTGCCAGCTCACCACTACACAGCTCCTACGAGCAGTACTTC
CDR3 protein: CASSPLHSSYEQYF

clone size: .
D gene: TRBD1
V gene: TRBV19
J gene: TRBJ2-5
CDR3 DNA: TGTGCCCGTTTGGGACAGGGTGAACAAGAGACCCAGTACTTC
CDR3 protein: CARLGQGEQETQYF

clone size: .
D gene: .
V gene: TRBV21-1
J gene: TRBJ2-7
CDR3 DNA: TGTGCCAGCCTGTCGCGCACCGCCTACGAGCAGTACTTC
CDR3 protein: CASLSRTAYEQYF

clone size: .
D gene: TRBD1
V gene: TRBV27
J gene: TRBJ1-5
CDR3 DNA: TGTGCCAGCAGATCCAAGGGACAGGGAGGCCAGCCCCAGCATTTT
CDR3 protein: CASRSKGQGGQPQHF

clone size: few
D gene: .
V gene: TRBV28
J gene: TRBJ1-5
CDR3 DNA: TGTGCCAGCAGCCCGGGGGGACAGCCCCAGCATTTT
CDR3 protein: CASSPGGQPQHF

clone size: .
D gene: TRBD1
V gene: TRBV5-1
J gene: TRBJ1-2
CDR3 DNA: TGCGCCAGCAGCATCGACAGGGGGCCCAGCTATGGCTACACCTTC
CDR3 protein: CASSIDRGPSYGYTF

clone size: .
D gene: .
V gene: TRBV20-1
J gene: TRBJ2-5
CDR3 DNA: TGCAGTGCTAGAGTCCTAGAGACCCAGTACTTC
CDR3 protein: CSARVLETQYF

clone size: .
D gene: .
V gene: TRBV5-1
J gene: TRBJ2-2
CDR3 DNA: TGCGCCAGCAGCTTACAGGGAGCAGACAACACCGGGGAGCTGTTTTTT
CDR3 protein: CASSLQGADNTGELFF

clone size: few
D gene: TRBD1
V gene: TRBV29-1
J gene: TRBJ1-1
CDR3 DNA: TGCAGCGAGGAGGTGGGGACAGGGGAAGGAGGGGAAGCTTTCTTT
CDR3 protein: CSEEVGTGEGGEAFF

clone size: .
D gene: TRBD1
V gene: TRBV5-6
J gene: TRBJ2-7
CDR3 DNA: TGTGCCAGCAGGTCGACAGGGTTCTACGAGCAGTACTTC
CDR3 protein: CASRSTGFYEQYF

clone size: .
D gene: TRBD1
V gene: TRBV25-1
J gene: TRBJ2-3
CDR3 DNA: TGTGCCAGCAGTGGGTTCTGGGACAGGGGGCTAGATACGCAGTATTTT
CDR3 protein: CASSGFWDRGLDTQYF

clone size: .
D gene: .
V gene: TRBV4-1
J gene: TRBJ2-7
CDR3 DNA: TGCGCCAGCAGCCAACTAGCGTCAATCTCCTACGAGCAGTACTTC
CDR3 protein: CASSQLASISYEQYF

clone size: few
D gene: .
V gene: TRBV14
J gene: TRBJ2-7
CDR3 DNA: TGTGCCAGCAGCCAAAACAGGCTAAGCGAGCAGTACTTC
CDR3 protein: CASSQNRLSEQYF

clone size: many
D gene: TRBD1
V gene: TRBV4-1
J gene: TRBJ1-1
CDR3 DNA: TGCGCCAGCAGCCAAGATCCCCAGGGGGCCCAGAACACTGAAGCTTTCTTT
CDR3 protein: CASSQDPQGAQNTEAFF

clone size: .
D gene: TRBD1
V gene: TRBV5-1
J gene: TRBJ2-7
CDR3 DNA: TGCGCCAGCAGCTCCCTGGCCGGGACAGCCTACGAGCAGTACTTC
CDR3 protein: CASSSLAGTAYEQYF

clone size: once
D gene: .
V gene: TRBV28
J gene: TRBJ2-2
CDR3 DNA: TGTGCCAGCAGTCCCACGGGAGTTCCGGGCACCGGGGAGCTGTTTTTT
CDR3 protein: CASSPTGVPGTGELFF

clone size: few
D gene: .
V gene: TRBV7-3
J gene: TRBJ2-1
CDR3 DNA: TGTGCCAGCAGCTCCGCTGTTAGCCCGCAGTTCTTC
CDR3 protein: CASSSAVSPQFF

clone size: .
D gene: TRBD2
V gene: TRBV27
J gene: TRBJ2-7
CDR3 DNA: TGTGCCAGCTCGATAGCGGGGGACTCCTACGAGCAGTACTTC
CDR3 protein: CASSIAGDSYEQYF

clone size: .
D gene: TRBD2
V gene: TRBV7-9
J gene: TRBJ2-1
CDR3 DNA: TGTGCCAGCAGCTTCCAGGTTCTAGCGGGAGGATCTTACAATGAGCAGTTCTTC
CDR3 protein: CASSFQVLAGGSYNEQFF

clone size: once
D gene: .
V gene: TRBV28
J gene: TRBJ2-3
CDR3 DNA: TGTGCCAGCAGCTGGGACGGGGGAACAGATACGCAGTATTTT
CDR3 protein: CASSWDGGTDTQYF

clone size: .
D gene: .
V gene: TRBV6-1
J gene: TRBJ2-1
CDR3 DNA: TGTGCCAGCAGTGAATTCTGGACTGGTAATGAGCAGTTCTTC
CDR3 protein: CASSEFWTGNEQFF

clone size: .
D gene: TRBD2
V gene: TRBV2
J gene: TRBJ2-5
CDR3 DNA: TGTGCCAGCAGTGGACTAGCGGGAGAAGAGACCCAGTACTTC
CDR3 protein: CASSGLAGEETQYF